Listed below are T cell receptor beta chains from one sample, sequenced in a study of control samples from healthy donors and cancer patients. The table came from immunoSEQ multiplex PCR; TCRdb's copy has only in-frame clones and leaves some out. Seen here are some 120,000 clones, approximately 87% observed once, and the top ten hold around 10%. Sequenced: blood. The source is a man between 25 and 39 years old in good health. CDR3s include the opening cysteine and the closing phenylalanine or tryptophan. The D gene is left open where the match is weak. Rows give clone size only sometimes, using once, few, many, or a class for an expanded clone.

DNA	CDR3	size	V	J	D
TGTGCCAGCAGCCAAGGGGCGGGGGGCACAGATACGCAGTATTTT	CASSQGAGGTDTQYF	.	TRBV14	TRBJ2-3	TRBD2
TGCAGCGTTGGGTCGGGGGAAAAACTGTTTTTT	CSVGSGEKLFF	.	TRBV29-1	TRBJ1-4	.
TGTGCCTGGAGTGCAGGGGGCACCTATGGCTACACCTTC	CAWSAGGTYGYTF	once	TRBV30	TRBJ1-2	TRBD1
TGCGCCAGCAGCTTACAGGGGCCGGGAGGAGAAAAACTGTTTTTT	CASSLQGPGGEKLFF	.	TRBV5-1	TRBJ1-4	TRBD1
TGTGCCAGCAGCTTGGCCGAGGGAAACACCATATATTTT	CASSLAEGNTIYF	.	TRBV5-8	TRBJ1-3	.
TGTGCCTGGACAGTCGGCGGGGGGACCATTCAGTACTTC	CAWTVGGGTIQYF	.	TRBV30	TRBJ2-4	TRBD2
TGTGCCTGGAGTGTAGGTAGCGGGGCGTACAATGAGCAGTTCTTC	CAWSVGSGAYNEQFF	few	TRBV30	TRBJ2-1	TRBD2
TGTGCCAGCAGCTTATTGGGTTTCGGCAGGGTAGGGGTGAACACTGAAGCTTTCTTT	CASSLLGFGRVGVNTEAFF	.	TRBV7-2	TRBJ1-1	.
TGTGCCAGCAGGATGGACAGTTCAAATCAGCCCCAGCATTTT	CASRMDSSNQPQHF	.	TRBV2	TRBJ1-5	.
TGTGCCAGCAGTTACGAGAGAGACAACTACGAGCAGTACTTC	CASSYERDNYEQYF	.	TRBV6-5	TRBJ2-7	.
TGTGCCAGCAGCCGAGGACAGTCCTCCTCCTCTGGAAACACCATATATTTT	CASSRGQSSSSGNTIYF	.	TRBV7-3	TRBJ1-3	.
TGTGCCAGCAGTTCTGGGGGGCGAAACGAGCAGTACTTC	CASSSGGRNEQYF	.	TRBV6-5	TRBJ2-7	.
TGTGCCAGCAGCTTAGCATCGGCAGGGTCAGCTTTCTTT	CASSLASAGSAFF	.	TRBV11-3	TRBJ1-1	.
TGTGCCAGTAGTATAATGGGGACTGCTAATGAAGCTTTCTTT	CASSIMGTANEAFF	.	TRBV19	TRBJ1-1	.
TGCGCCAGCAGCCAGTATATCGTACAGGGAGGCGGAGAGACCCAGTACTTC	CASSQYIVQGGGETQYF	once	TRBV4-1	TRBJ2-5	.
TGTGCCAGCAGCTTACAGGACAGGAAAAATTCACCCCTCCACTTT	CASSLQDRKNSPLHF	.	TRBV7-2	TRBJ1-6	TRBD1
TGCGCCAGCAGCACACAGGGGGGGGGCACTGAAGCTTTCTTT	CASSTQGGGTEAFF	.	TRBV10-2	TRBJ1-1	TRBD1
TGTGCCAGCAGTGATAGGACAGGGGGCTCTGGGGCCAACGTCCTGACTTTC	CASSDRTGGSGANVLTF	once	TRBV6-2/TRBV6-3	TRBJ2-6	TRBD1
TGTGCCATCAGTGAGTCCCAGATGGACAGGGACGGCTACACCTTC	CAISESQMDRDGYTF	.	TRBV10-3	TRBJ1-2	TRBD1
TGTGCCAGCAGCCTGGATAGTTCACCCCTCCACTTT	CASSLDSSPLHF	.	TRBV7-9	TRBJ1-6	.
TGTGCCAGCAGCCCAAACGGAGGGCCCTACGAGCAGTACTTC	CASSPNGGPYEQYF	.	TRBV13	TRBJ2-7	.
TGTGCCAGTAGTAAACAGGGGCTGAGCTCTGGGGCCAACGTCCTGACTTTC	CASSKQGLSSGANVLTF	once	TRBV19	TRBJ2-6	TRBD1
TGTGCCAGCAGTTTAGCACACCGTAGGGAAGCTTTCTTT	CASSLAHRREAFF	.	TRBV12-3/TRBV12-4	TRBJ1-1	.
TGTGCCAGCAGTTACTCGAGGGTAAAACTGTTTTTT	CASSYSRVKLFF	once	TRBV6-6	TRBJ1-4	.
TGTGCCAGCTCACCGGGCAGGAGCTCCTACAATGAGCAGTTCTTC	CASSPGRSSYNEQFF	.	TRBV18	TRBJ2-1	.
TGTGCCAGCAGCCAAGATCGAAGAGGATATGAAAAACTGTTTTTT	CASSQDRRGYEKLFF	.	TRBV4-2	TRBJ1-4	.
TGTGCCAGCAGCGTAAAGACCTACGAGCAGTACTTC	CASSVKTYEQYF	.	TRBV9	TRBJ2-7	.
TGTGCCAGCAGTTTTGCGGACAGGAAAAACAATGAGCAGTTCTTC	CASSFADRKNNEQFF	.	TRBV28	TRBJ2-1	TRBD1